These 24 T cell receptor beta chains came from one sample sequenced in a study of identical twins. TCRdb recomputed calls from the 5' RACE reads with MiXCR, one row per CDR3 protein. The sample records more than 600,000 distinct CDR3 sequences, around a sixth being singletons. In addition, the sample was reused for a study of T cells expressing NK-cell markers.

Sample: PBMCs. Receptors originate from a woman aged 18-29 years in good health.

The chain has TRBV12-3 or TRBV12-4 and TRBJ1-5; possibly TRBD1 for D (6 bases). The CDR3 is made up of 13 amino acids. Trimming stripped 7 bases from V and 7 bases from J, with 14 bases between. This chain's CDR3 is CASKDEGVQPQHF. The CDR3 coding sequence is TGTGCCAGCAAGGATGAGGGGGTGCAGCCCCAGCATTTT.

V is TRBV3-1 and J is TRBJ2-7; 9 nucleotides align to TRBD2. The CDR3 length is 15 residues. The germline gives CDR1 LGHDT, CDR2 YNNKEL (reference sequence). V was pared by 3 bases and J by 1 base, with 4 bases of the junction left unmatched. The CDR3 bases are TGTGCCAGCAGCCACTGGACTAGCGCTTCCTACGAGCAGTACTTC. This gives the protein CASSHWTSASYEQYF.

The gene calls are TRBV20-1 and TRBJ1-5; maybe TRBD1 (5 bases). V lost 0 bases to trimming and J lost 9 bases, with 12 bases between them. The CDR3 is 13 residues long. Germline CDR1 DFQATT, CDR2 SNEGSKA (reference sequence). The CDR3 loop is CSARDQGRGPQHF. CDR3 coding DNA: TGCAGTGCTAGAGATCAGGGCAGAGGGCCCCAGCATTTT.

This clonotype was counted a few times. V usage is TRBV6-2 or TRBV6-3 and J usage is TRBJ2-3; TRBD2 agrees at 7 bases. The V and J ends lost 1 base and 2 bases, in that order; junction bases with no gene match: 6. The germline CDR1 and CDR2 sequences are MNHEY and SVGEGT. This CDR3 contains 16 residues. CDR3: CASSYFSAGPTDTQYF. Here the CDR3 DNA reads TGTGCCAGCAGTTACTTTTCAGCGGGACCCACAGATACGCAGTATTTT.

This chain uses TRBV5-1 with TRBJ1-4; TRBD1 aligns across 9 bases. The V and J ends lost 0 bases and 7 bases, in that order; junction bases with no gene match: 4. Germline-derived CDR1 and CDR2 are SGHRS and YFSETQ. This CDR3 spans 15 amino acids. The CDR3 coding sequence is TGCGCCAGCAGCTTGGGGGGGACAGGGCGTGAAAAACTGTTTTTT. It codes for CASSLGGTGREKLFF.

This clonotype appeared a few times. This sequence joins TRBV12-3 or TRBV12-4 and TRBJ1-2, with a weak D call TRBD1 (5 bases). The V gene lost 5 bases and the J gene lost 5 bases, with 6 bases spanning the gap. This CDR3 contains 11 residues. The CDR3 is CASSDRYGYTF. The CDR3 DNA follows: TGTGCCAGCAGTGACAGATATGGCTACACCTTC.

This clonotype turned up a few times. The chain uses TRBV5-1 and TRBJ1-2; 8 bases agree with TRBD1. This CDR3 spans 14 amino acids. J gave up 7 bases and V 0 bases, and 5 bases lay outside the gene matches. Germline V gives CDR1 SGHRS, CDR2 YFSETQ. In DNA form, the CDR3 reads TGCGCCAGCAGCTTGGACCGGACAGGGATTGGCTACACCTTC. Protein sequence: CASSLDRTGIGYTF.

This clonotype was detected a few times. The chain links TRBV6-1 to TRBJ2-1, with 8 bases matching TRBD2. V was clipped by 7 bases and J by 8 bases; unmatched bases: 10. CDR1 and CDR2 from the germline V gene are MNHNS and SASEGT. The CDR3 length is 14 residues. As DNA, the CDR3 is TGTGCCAGCACCCCCAGCGGGAGAGGAGATGAGCAGTTCTTC. Protein sequence: CASTPSGRGDEQFF.

This clonotype turned up a few times. This chain links TRBV29-1 with TRBJ2-5, with D perhaps TRBD2 (7 bases). The CDR3 is 14 residues long. Trimming removed 3 bases from V and 5 bases from J, with 16 bases in between. Germline assignment: CDR1 SQVTM and CDR2 ANQGSEA. CDR3 coding DNA: TGCAGCGTTGAGGCGGGGGCAGCGGGGGAGACCCAGTACTTC. Its protein product is CSVEAGAAGETQYF.

This clonotype was counted only a few times. The J gene is TRBJ1-6, the V gene TRBV4-3; the D is unclear. The germline V and J ends were trimmed by 0 bases and 8 bases, with 11 bases remaining between them. CDR1 is LGHNA and CDR2 is YSLEER in the germline V gene. The length of the CDR3 is 15 residues. The CDR3: CASSQDPAGYSPLHF. The DNA of the CDR3 is TGCGCCAGCAGCCAAGATCCGGCAGGATATTCACCCCTCCACTTT.

V is TRBV11-2 and J is TRBJ2-7, with TRBD1 matching 8 bases. There are 16 residues in the CDR3. Trimming took 5 bases from V and 2 from J; bases not matched to a gene: 11. Germline values: CDR1 SGHAT, CDR2 FQNNGV. The CDR3 spells CASSPLPGQVTYEQYF. CDR3 nucleotides: TGTGCCAGCAGCCCGTTGCCGGGACAGGTTACCTACGAGCAGTACTTC.

V gene TRBV29-1 combines with J gene TRBJ2-5; 7 positions match TRBD1. The CDR3 has 15 residues. Germline CDR1 and CDR2: SQVTM and ANQGSEA. After removal of 0 bases from V and 1 base from J, the junction contained 5 bases not matched to a gene. The CDR3 DNA follows: TGCAGCGTTGAAGATTGGGGACAGATCCAAGAGACCCAGTACTTC. Translation gives CSVEDWGQIQETQYF.

The chain carries TRBV3-1 and TRBJ2-3; 7 bases agree with TRBD2. The germline gives CDR1 LGHDT, CDR2 YNNKEL (reference sequence). With 2 bases clipped from V and 10 bases from J, the junction kept 15 bases outside the gene matches. The CDR3 loop spans 16 amino acids. The CDR3 region has the DNA TGTGCCAGCAGCCAAATGGGTGGTGGGAGGGCCGAGGCGCAGTATTTT. This translates into CASSQMGGGRAEAQYF.

This clonotype was seen a few times. The V and J genes are TRBV10-3 and TRBJ1-4; 7 bases align to TRBD1. The CDR3 consists of 15 residues. Germline V CDR1 and CDR2: ENHRY, SYGVKD. After removal of 0 bases from V and 4 bases from J, the junction contained 2 bases not matched to a gene. The CDR3 region is CAISESGQYNEKLFF. CDR3 bases: TGTGCCATCAGTGAGTCGGGACAGTATAATGAAAAACTGTTTTTT.

The sample holds a few counts of this clonotype. The rearrangement links TRBV19 to TRBJ2-7; TRBD2 might be the D (5 bases). This CDR3 has 13 residues. Germline loops: CDR1 LNHDA, CDR2 SQIVND (reference sequence). The V end was cut by 0 bases, the J end by 7 bases, with 10 bases between. CDR3 sequence (DNA): TGTGCCAGTAGTATAGAGGCTCGAGGGGAGCAGTACTTC. Its translation is CASSIEARGEQYF.

This clonotype was detected only a few times. This rearrangement joins TRBV5-1 to TRBJ2-3; TRBD2 agrees at 7 bases. Germline V gene lookup returns CDR1 SGHRS and CDR2 YFSETQ. After removal of 4 bases from V and 4 bases from J, the junction contained 9 bases not matched to a gene. The CDR3 consists of 15 residues. CDR3 coding DNA: TGCGCCAGCAGCCTTACTAGCGTCCGGGCAGATACGCAGTATTTT. Its translation: CASSLTSVRADTQYF.

A few counts support this clonotype. The chain employs TRBV29-1 and TRBJ2-1, with 7 bases matching TRBD1. In germline, CDR1 is SQVTM, CDR2 ANQGSEA. The junction had 5 bases not matched to a gene; V was cut back by 0 bases and J by 0 bases. The length of the CDR3 is 16 residues. The CDR3 loop reads CSVEEGRGSSYNEQFF. In nucleotides, the CDR3 is TGCAGCGTTGAAGAGGGCAGGGGGAGCTCCTACAATGAGCAGTTCTTC.

This clonotype turned up a few times. V is TRBV11-1 and J is TRBJ2-3; D is undetermined. CDR1 and CDR2 (germline): SGHAT, FQDESV (reference sequence). The CDR3 loop spans 18 amino acids. With 5 bases removed from V and 0 bases from J, the gap between germline ends came to 21 bases. CDR3 nucleotides: TGTGCCAGCAGCCTCACCACCCCGTTACGAGCTAGCACAGATACGCAGTATTTT. It yields the protein CASSLTTPLRASTDTQYF.

J is TRBJ2-7 and V is TRBV12-3 or TRBV12-4; D possibly matches TRBD1 or TRBD2 (5 bases each). The V end was cut by 5 bases, the J end by 2 bases, with 13 bases between. The CDR3 contains 14 residues. The CDR3 DNA reads TGTGCCAGCAGTCCCGGGACGAGGACCTACGAGCAGTACTTC. As protein: CASSPGTRTYEQYF.

This chain joins TRBV10-3 and TRBJ2-7, with D unresolved. The CDR3 consists of 11 residues. Deletions cut 4 bases from V and 4 bases from J, with 5 bases between. CDR1 ENHRY and CDR2 SYGVKD come from the germline V gene. CDR3 sequence: CAISVGYEQYF. For the CDR3, the DNA is TGTGCCATCAGTGTTGGTTACGAGCAGTACTTC.

This rearrangement joins TRBV7-3 to TRBJ1-1; 11 bases are a match to TRBD1. V dropped 4 bases and J dropped 6; count of bases not matched to a gene: 4. Germline-derived CDR1 and CDR2 are SGHTA and FQGTGA. The CDR3 sequence is 14 residues long. The CDR3 reads CASSSPGQGAEAFF. In nucleotides, the CDR3 is TGTGCCAGCAGCTCCCCGGGACAGGGGGCTGAAGCTTTCTTT.

The chain recombines TRBV20-1 with TRBJ2-7, with 7 nucleotides matching TRBD1. Germline trimming cut 0 bases from V and 4 bases from J; bases unmatched to any gene: 3. The CDR3 is made up of 13 amino acids. In germline, CDR1 is DFQATT, CDR2 SNEGSKA (reference sequence). The CDR3 is CSARDGRGYEQYF. CDR3 nucleotides: TGCAGTGCTAGAGATGGCAGGGGGTACGAGCAGTACTTC.

The V and J genes are TRBV9 and TRBJ2-5, with unresolved D. The CDR3 is 13 residues long. V lost 2 bases and J 5 bases, leaving 10 bases between the germline ends. Germline lookup yields CDR1 SGDLS and CDR2 YYNGEE. The CDR3 coding sequence is TGTGCCAGCAGCGTTCTCCTAGGGGAGACCCAGTACTTC. It is translated as CASSVLLGETQYF.

This clonotype was observed a handful of times. The V call is TRBV12-3 or TRBV12-4, the J call TRBJ2-5, with D unclear. This CDR3 has 14 residues. Between the trimmed V and J ends, which lost 3 bases and 0 bases, there was a span of 8 bases. The CDR3: CASSFRNYQETQYF. The DNA for the CDR3 is TGTGCCAGCAGTTTTAGGAACTACCAAGAGACCCAGTACTTC.